This TCR beta chain was recovered during a study of T cell repertoires in cytomegalovirus infection. As for this clonotype: Its antigen is still unknown.

Per germline, CDR1 SGHVS and CDR2 FQNEAQ. The CDR3 is made up of 14 amino acids. The V gene lost 0 bases and the J gene lost 1 base, with 6 bases spanning the gap. One entry per CDR3 protein results from TCRdb running MiXCR on the reads. The table lists 90,000 to 120,000 distinct CDR3 sequences, around 45% of them singletons, with 74% in the top ten. The chain employs TRBV7-8 and TRBJ1-1, with D hard to call. This clonotype originated in a human donor in good health (CMV status not recorded). Some clones in this sample may be carry-over from other donors' samples. This sample comprised CD8+ T cells from cultured PBMCs, obtained from culture after CMV antigen stimulation. The CDR3 coding sequence is TGTGCCAGCAGCTTAGCGTTGCAGAACACTGAAGCTTTCTTT. This encodes CASSLALQNTEAFF.